This T cell receptor (beta chain) was obtained from a study of beta chain features in type 1 diabetes. Study background: Examination of sorted cells across all samples involved 100 million or so cells.

Germline V CDR1 and CDR2: LGHNA, YNFKEQ. Trimming left V 2 bases short and J 0 bases short, with 5 bases between. This CDR3 is built from 14 residues. Expressed TCRB transcripts were sequenced after all isolated RNA was converted to cDNA. This table comes from immunoSEQ multiplex PCR, and its TCRdb copy is limited to in-frame clones, with some not included. The table includes fewer than 350,000 clones, 15% detected once. Once sorted, every population was more than 98% pure. Overall study findings and caveats: Significant though moderate, a shortening of TCRB CDR3s appeared in all four CD4+ subsets of Type 1 diabetes patients. A greater similarity of naive, central memory and Treg TCRB repertoires was seen among patients than among healthy donors.

Comment on this clone: The target antigen is unknown.

V gene TRBV4-2 combines with J gene TRBJ1-3; unclear D gene. This clonotype was obtained from a man in his late teens or twenties with type 1 diabetes. Material for sequencing was naive CD4+ T cells from blood. The CDR3 coding sequence is TGTGCCAGCAGCCAACCGGGCTCTGGAAACACCATATATTTT. It specifies CASSQPGSGNTIYF.